This TCR beta chain comes out of a study of regulatory T cells in long-lasting Graves disease. CDR3-region Arm-PCR and iRepertoire HTBI primers produced the TCR beta libraries. A single record per CDR3 protein comes from TCRdb applying MiXCR to the multiplex PCR reads. The repertoire includes a few hundred thousand distinct CDR3 sequences, less than 30% of them detected once, and 25% to 30% sits in the top ten. Ten or more counts support this clonotype. What it binds is unknown. Time point in this sample: persistent/refractory GD, antithyroid drugs over 5 years with positive TRAb. Scientists built the TCR library using RNA that was extracted from PBMCs. An endocrinology unit in Xi'an, China, supplied the patients. Per germline, CDR1 SNHLY and CDR2 FYNNEI. Trimming removed 6 bases from V and 2 bases from J, with 11 bases in between. The CDR3 totals 14 residues. Study-wide results and caveats: Since the sample size was small, accuracy may have been reduced. Persistent disease preferred TRBV28, TRBJ1-2 and TRBJ2-5.

The sequence derives from a woman aged 40 to 50 with Graves disease. This sequence joins TRBV2 and TRBJ1-5; the D is unclear. Specimen: peripheral blood mononuclear cells (PBMCs), collected when the disease was refractory, from a patient treated with antithyroid drugs. The CDR3 DNA is TGTGCCAGCAGCGATTTAAGCGGCAATCAGCCCCAGCATTTT. It yields the protein CASSDLSGNQPQHF.